Detailed here is one T cell receptor beta chain. The sample belongs to a study of blood T cell repertoires in COVID-19. Data came from immunoSEQ multiplex PCR; TCRdb stores just in-frame clones and leaves some out. The sample includes around 170,000 clones, 88% of them seen just once. CDR1 and CDR2 (germline): MNHEY, SVGAGI. The CDR3 extends over 15 amino acids. The trim removed 8 bases at V and 5 bases at J, leaving 13 bases unmatched. Sequencing used peripheral blood. This rearrangement joins TRBV6-5 to TRBJ2-7, with 9 bases lining up with TRBD1. This clonotype originated in a woman aged 25-40 years with acute or convalescent COVID-19. Written as DNA, the CDR3 is TGTGCCAGCTCTCTCCCGGGGACAGGGAACCACGAGCAGTACTTC. It encodes CASSLPGTGNHEQYF.